What follows are 30 T cell receptor beta chains derived from one specimen sequenced in a study of CD8+CD57+ T cells in acquired aplastic anemia. Genomic DNA served as template for TCR beta VDJ and CDR3 profiling. Using its own MiXCR run on the reads, TCRdb lists one record per CDR3 protein. The sample lists some 200,000 distinct CDR3 sequences; roughly half were seen once. Patients who underwent sequencing had shown CD8+CD57+ cell expansion by flow cytometry. The sequencing input was sorted CD4+, CD8+, or CD8+CD57+ T cells (not recorded which) from PBMCs. The receptor set was obtained from a human donor with aplastic anemia.

This clonotype was seen at least ten times. This sequence joins TRBV2 and TRBJ2-7, with a weak D call TRBD2 (6 bases). CDR1 is SNHLY and CDR2 is FYNNEI in the germline V gene. With 3 bases removed from V and 0 bases from J, the gap between germline ends came to 21 bases. This CDR3 is built from 18 residues. CDR3 sequence reads: CASSDHPLRLASSYEQYF. The CDR3 DNA is TGTGCCAGCAGTGATCACCCCTTGCGGCTAGCGTCCTCCTACGAGCAGTACTTC.

V and J are TRBV5-8 and TRBJ2-5; D may be TRBD1 (6 bases). Trimming took 0 bases from V and 2 from J, leaving 14 bases between them. The CDR3 runs 16 residues. CDR1 and CDR2 (germline): SGHTS, YDEGEE. CDR3: CASSLVQGLPQETQYF. The CDR3 nucleotides read TGTGCCAGCAGCTTGGTCCAGGGGTTACCGCAAGAGACCCAGTACTTC.

The chain joins TRBV29-1 to TRBJ2-3; D not certain. Germline lookup yields CDR1 SQVTM and CDR2 ANQGSEA. The CDR3 consists of 12 residues. The V end lost 4 bases, the J end lost 1 base, and 6 bases lay between the germline ends. The CDR3 protein is CSVGFGTDTQYF. The CDR3 bases are TGCAGCGTTGGTTTTGGCACAGATACGCAGTATTTT.

The CDR3 bases are TGTGCCACCAGTGTGACTAGCGGGAGACCAACTGGTACGCAGTATTTT. It is translated as CATSVTSGRPTGTQYF. The J gene is TRBJ2-3, the V gene TRBV24-1; 12 nucleotides align to TRBD2. J was trimmed by 8 bases and V by 5 bases; bases with no gene match: 10. The CDR3 runs 16 residues. Germline-derived CDR1 and CDR2 are KGHDR and SFDVKD.

V is TRBV29-1 and J is TRBJ2-7; D ambiguous. The germline gives CDR1 SQVTM, CDR2 ANQGSEA. V was shortened by 3 bases and J by 0 bases, with 6 bases between the two germline ends. The length of the CDR3 is 12 residues. This CDR3 reads CSVEGYSYEQYF. The DNA for the CDR3 is TGCAGCGTTGAGGGGTACTCCTACGAGCAGTACTTC.

The chain combines TRBV5-1 with TRBJ1-6, with 8 bases identical to TRBD1. Germline assignment: CDR1 SGHRS and CDR2 YFSETQ. The CDR3 spans 15 residues. Germline trimming cut 2 bases from V and 9 bases from J; bases unmatched to any gene: 7. CDR3 region: CASSLMTGAGSPLHF. The DNA for the CDR3 is TGCGCCAGCAGCTTAATGACAGGGGCCGGTTCACCCCTCCACTTT.

The table lists this clonotype with many counts. The V gene is TRBV15, the J gene TRBJ2-1; D perhaps matches TRBD2 (5 bases). Trimming pared 0 bases from V and 8 bases from J, leaving 14 bases between. Germline values: CDR1 LNHNV, CDR2 YYDKDF (reference sequence). CDR3 length: 15 amino acids. The CDR3 sequence: CATSRDLASSYEQFF. DNA for the CDR3: TGTGCCACCAGCAGAGATTTGGCTAGCTCATATGAGCAGTTCTTC.

This clonotype was counted only a few times. A much larger clone differs from this one at a single base, so this may be a read error. V is TRBV7-8 and J is TRBJ2-7, with unresolved D. The CDR3 covers 11 residues. CDR1 SGHVS and CDR2 FQNEAQ come from the germline V gene. V was trimmed by 1 base and J by 4 bases, leaving 2 bases between them. In DNA form, the CDR3 reads TGTGCCAGCAGCTTAGAGTACGAGCAGTACTTC. Translating gives CASSLEYEQYF.

This clonotype has a count of ten or more. V gene TRBV7-2 combines with J gene TRBJ1-2; weak D call: TRBD1 (6 bases). Germline CDR1 SGHTA, CDR2 FQGNSA. The CDR3 contains 13 residues. V lost 5 bases to trimming and J lost 9 bases, with 16 bases between them. The CDR3 region has the DNA TGTGCCAGCAGCCCAGACAAGACAGGACGCTACACCTTC. This encodes CASSPDKTGRYTF.

V gene TRBV10-3 combines with J gene TRBJ2-7; D possibly corresponds to TRBD2 (6 bases). The CDR3 has 14 amino acids. Per germline, CDR1 ENHRY and CDR2 SYGVKD. Trimming cost V 10 bases and J 6 bases, with 22 bases left between them. The CDR3 DNA reads as TGTGCCAGCCATGAAGGGACTCTCGTCTCCGAGCAGTACTTC. This sequence encodes CASHEGTLVSEQYF.

This chain uses TRBV20-1 with TRBJ1-2, with D hard to call. Germline V gene sequence: CDR1 DFQATT, CDR2 SNEGSKA (reference sequence). V was clipped by 6 bases and J by 8 bases, with 16 bases between them. CDR3 length equals 12 residues. CDR3 region: CSAPDLERGYTF. The CDR3 bases are TGCAGTGCCCCGGACCTTGAGAGGGGCTACACCTTC.

This clonotype has at least ten counts. The rearrangement uses TRBV27 and TRBJ2-7, with a weak D call TRBD1 (5 bases). The germline gives CDR1 MNHEY, CDR2 SMNVEV (reference sequence). V was pared by 7 bases and J by 1 base, with 11 bases between. This CDR3 region has 13 residues. Written as DNA, the CDR3 is TGTGCCAGCACACGAGGACAATCCTACGAGCAGTACTTC. Its protein is CASTRGQSYEQYF.

The chain uses TRBV15 and TRBJ2-3, with 10 nucleotides matching TRBD2. CDR3 size: 15 residues. V was pared by 7 bases and J by 3 bases, with 7 bases of the junction left unmatched. The germline V gene has CDR1 LNHNV and CDR2 YYDKDF (reference sequence). This CDR3 is CATTWQRGGTDTQYF. The DNA for the CDR3 is TGTGCCACCACCTGGCAGCGGGGGGGGACAGATACGCAGTATTTT. The entire variable domain, with the rest obtained from reference TRBV15 and TRBJ2-3, is as follows: DAMVIQNPRYQVTQFGKPVTLSCSQTLNHNVMYWYQQKSSQAPKLLFHYYDKDFNNEADTPDNFQSRRPNTSFCFLDIRSPGLGDTAMYLCATTWQRGGTDTQYFGPGTRLTVL.

This chain links TRBV24-1 with TRBJ2-1, with D hard to call. The CDR3 is 12 residues long. V lost 12 bases and J 6 bases, leaving 14 bases between the germline ends. CDR1 and CDR2 (germline): KGHDR, SFDVKD. The CDR3 region has the DNA TGTGCCCCTCCGCCCACCCCCAATGAGCAGTTCTTC. The encoded protein is CAPPPTPNEQFF.

This clonotype was counted many times. The chain carries TRBV2 and TRBJ1-2, with a tentative D call TRBD1 (5 bases). Germline CDR1 and CDR2: SNHLY and FYNNEI. With 4 bases removed from V and 4 bases from J, the gap between germline ends came to 10 bases. This CDR3 has 13 amino acids. The CDR3 DNA follows: TGTGCCAGCAGTGGGGGGGGGACCTATGGCTACACCTTC. Translated, it gives CASSGGGTYGYTF.

This clonotype showed up many times. V gene TRBV11-1 combines with J gene TRBJ2-1; D may match TRBD1 or TRBD2 (5 bases each). Trimming stripped 4 bases from V and 0 bases from J, with 10 bases between. The CDR3 has 15 amino acids. Germline V gene data show CDR1 as SGHAT and CDR2 as FQDESV (reference sequence). The CDR3 nucleotides are TGTGCCAGCAGCTCCGGGACGAGCTCCTACAATGAGCAGTTCTTC. Translation gives CASSSGTSSYNEQFF.

V gene TRBV20-1 combines with J gene TRBJ2-7, with D possibly called TRBD1 or TRBD2 (5 bases each). Trimming removed 1 base from V and 2 bases from J, with 15 bases in between. Germline-derived CDR1 and CDR2 are DFQATT and SNEGSKA (reference sequence). The CDR3 has 15 residues. The DNA of the CDR3 is TGCAGTGCTAGAGTTCCGGGACGGGGTGCCTACGAGCAGTACTTC. Translation gives CSARVPGRGAYEQYF.

This clonotype was detected only once. The chain is built from TRBV2 and TRBJ1-3; D call uncertain. This CDR3 has 15 residues. From germline, CDR1 is SNHLY and CDR2 FYNNEI. The V end was cut by 1 base, the J end by 8 bases, with 15 bases between. CDR3 protein: CASSEGDNYGYTIYF. CDR3 coding DNA: TGTGCCAGCAGTGAAGGGGATAACTATGGCTACACCATATATTTT.

The chain uses TRBV11-2 and TRBJ2-7; D not certain. This CDR3 contains 12 residues. Germline-derived CDR1 and CDR2 are SGHAT and FQNNGV. The V and J ends lost 4 bases and 1 base respectively, with 5 bases between them. The CDR3 spells CASSYTSYEQYF. In nucleotides, the CDR3 is TGTGCCAGCAGCTACACTTCCTACGAGCAGTACTTC.

The chain recombines TRBV5-6 with TRBJ2-3; D is unclear. Trimming pared 4 bases from V and 8 bases from J, leaving 11 bases between. The CDR3 runs to 12 residues. The germline V gene encodes CDR1 SGHDT and CDR2 YYEEEE. CDR3 protein: CASSLGPGTQYF. CDR3 nucleotides: TGTGCCAGCAGCCTAGGACCGGGTACGCAGTATTTT.

CDR3 nucleotide sequence: TGCAGTGCCCCTATAGCAGGGTTCCCTGAAGCTTTCTTT. Its protein is CSAPIAGFPEAFF. The chain recombines TRBV20-1 with TRBJ1-1, with D possibly matching TRBD1 (5 bases). The CDR3 loop spans 13 amino acids. In germline, CDR1 is DFQATT, CDR2 SNEGSKA (reference sequence). V lost 6 bases and J 6 bases, leaving 17 bases between the germline ends.

This chain connects TRBV7-2 to TRBJ1-2; D gene ambiguous. Germline V gene sequence: CDR1 SGHTA, CDR2 FQGNSA. The CDR3 extends over 13 amino acids. V was trimmed by 3 bases and J by 7 bases, leaving 12 bases between them. CDR3 sequence: CASSLDGLRGYTF. CDR3 DNA sequence: TGTGCCAGCAGCTTGGACGGTCTTCGTGGCTACACCTTC.

This clonotype has at least ten counts. V is TRBV24-1 and J is TRBJ2-7; no definite D call. Germline CDR1 and CDR2: KGHDR and SFDVKD. The V end lost 10 bases, the J end lost 0 bases, and 12 bases lay between the germline ends. The CDR3 contains 13 residues. Here the CDR3 reads CATRGPNSYEQYF. CDR3 sequence (DNA): TGTGCCACTCGTGGGCCCAACTCCTACGAGCAGTACTTC.

V and J are TRBV7-9 and TRBJ2-2, with D possibly called TRBD1 or TRBD2 (5 bases each). V was shortened by 4 bases and J by 4 bases, with 10 bases between the two germline ends. The CDR3 is 14 residues long. Germline-derived CDR1 and CDR2 are SEHNR and FQNEAQ (reference sequence). The CDR3 is CASSSGGGTGELFF. CDR3 nucleotide sequence: TGTGCCAGCAGCTCTGGGGGTGGCACCGGGGAGCTGTTTTTT. Full variable domain (rest looked up from reference TRBV7-9 and TRBJ2-2): DTGVSQNPRHKITKRGQNVTFRCDPISEHNRLYWYRQTLGQGPEFLTYFQNEAQLEKSRLLSDRFSAERPKGSFSTLEIQRTEQGDSAMYLCASSSGGGTGELFFGEGSRLTVL.

The V gene is TRBV20-1, the J gene TRBJ2-1; D is possibly TRBD1 (6 bases). The CDR3 has 14 amino acids. Trimming removed 3 bases from V and 0 bases from J, with 9 bases in between. Germline lookup yields CDR1 DFQATT and CDR2 SNEGSKA (reference sequence). The CDR3 coding sequence is TGCAGTGCTAGTGAGACAGGCTCCTACAATGAGCAGTTCTTC. This translates into CSASETGSYNEQFF.

The chain is built from TRBV20-1 and TRBJ2-5, with TRBD1 identical over 7 bases. Germline CDR1 is DFQATT and CDR2 is SNEGSKA (reference sequence). V gave up 1 base and J gave up 1 base; unmatched junction bases: 6. CDR3 length equals 15 residues. The CDR3 protein is CSARGPGGFQETQYF. The CDR3 coding sequence is TGCAGTGCTAGAGGTCCAGGGGGATTCCAAGAGACCCAGTACTTC.

This clonotype was observed a handful of times. The genes are TRBV6-1 and TRBJ1-1, with D possibly being TRBD1 (6 bases). This CDR3 has 13 amino acids. V was cut by 6 bases and J by 3 bases, with 11 bases left in between. CDR1 and CDR2 from the germline V gene are MNHNS and SASEGT. Here the CDR3 reads CASSGGAYTEAFF. CDR3 in DNA: TGTGCCAGCAGCGGGGGCGCTTACACTGAAGCTTTCTTT.

The chain employs TRBV7-9 and TRBJ1-6; 7 nucleotides agree with TRBD1. V lost 5 bases to trimming and J lost 10 bases; unmatched junction nucleotides: 8. The CDR3 runs to 14 residues. CDR1 and CDR2 from the germline V gene are SEHNR and FQNEAQ (reference sequence). The CDR3, as DNA: TGTGCCAGCAGCCCAGGGGGAGGGGGGTCACCCCTCCACTTT. This gives the protein CASSPGGGGSPLHF.

This clonotype came up many times. This rearrangement joins TRBV29-1 to TRBJ1-2; D may be TRBD1 (5 bases). V lost 7 bases to trimming and J lost 8 bases, with 20 bases between them. Germline CDR1 reads SQVTM; CDR2 reads ANQGSEA. The CDR3 covers 13 residues. The CDR3: CSAYRGQGWGYTF. The CDR3 DNA reads as TGCAGCGCCTACCGCGGCCAGGGTTGGGGCTACACCTTC.

This clonotype was seen only once. The V gene is TRBV7-9, the J gene TRBJ2-7; 9 bases align to TRBD1. The CDR3 covers 15 residues. V gave up 5 bases and J gave up 6 bases; unmatched junction bases: 11. Looked up from germline, CDR1 is SEHNR and CDR2 is FQNEAQ (reference sequence). The CDR3 spells CASSPRDRARGEQYF. The CDR3 DNA follows: TGTGCCAGCAGCCCCCGGGACAGGGCACGGGGCGAGCAGTACTTC.